This T cell receptor beta chain was profiled in a study of cytomegalovirus exposure and HLA in healthy donors. Losses at the gene ends were 5 bases for V and 8 bases for J; bases not matched to a gene: 11. Germline V CDR1 and CDR2: LGHNA, YNFKEQ. The CDR3 has 16 amino acids. PCR primers comprised 60 Vbeta and 13 Jbeta primers. This table comes from immunoSEQ multiplex PCR, and its TCRdb copy is limited to in-frame clones, with some not included. The sample lists about 200,000 clones, 80% to 85% occurring once. Study-wide findings and caveats: Listed as cytomegalovirus-associated were approximately 160 TCR beta chains. While the bulk of TCR sequences proved rare, some public TCRs turned up in many donors.

Healthy people donating bone marrow made up the donors. For this clone: Its antigen remains unidentified.

The sequence derives from a woman aged 50 to 60 in good health and CMV-seropositive. The chain has TRBV4-2 and TRBJ1-6; 8 bases align to TRBD1. Sequencing was done on a sample of PBMCs. The CDR3 coding sequence is TGTGCCAGCAGCGAAAGATCGGACAGGGATGATTCACCCCTCCACTTT. This sequence encodes CASSERSDRDDSPLHF.